The rows below give T cell receptor beta chains drawn from one sample of a study of cytomegalovirus exposure and HLA in healthy donors. Method: immunoSEQ multiplex PCR; TCRdb's copy keeps in-frame clones and lacks some. The sample holds about 140,000 clones; 82% are singletons and the top ten take around 10%. Sequencing input: PBMCs. The receptors come from a woman in her sixties or seventies in good health and CMV-seropositive. The CDR3 runs from the conserved cysteine through the conserved F or W. A D gene is named only where the DNA matches it firmly. Size is stated for part of the rows, as once, few or many counts, or as a class when the clone is expanded.

d_gene,abundance,j_gene,v_gene,CDR3nt,CDR3aa
.,.,TRBJ1-5,TRBV4-1,TGCGCCAGCAGCCAAGACTCAGGGGTTCCTCAGCCCCAGCATTTT,CASSQDSGVPQPQHF
.,few,TRBJ2-1,TRBV7-2,TGTGCCAGCAGTCCCTTAGGGAGCTACAATGAGCAGTTCTTC,CASSPLGSYNEQFF
.,.,TRBJ2-2,TRBV19,TGTGCCAGTAGTATTTTGGCAGGGCGTTCCGGGGAGCTGTTTTTT,CASSILAGRSGELFF
.,.,TRBJ1-3,TRBV30,TGTGCCTGGGCCCTGGGGGGGGCTAACACCATATATTTT,CAWALGGANTIYF
.,once,TRBJ2-5,TRBV19,TGTGCCAGTAAGCAGGGTACGGAGCAGTACTTC,CASKQGTEQYF
.,once,TRBJ2-7,TRBV2,TGTGCCAGCATCCTCGGCCCCGCAGAGGGAGGGCAGTACTTC,CASILGPAEGGQYF
TRBD1,.,TRBJ1-2,TRBV4-2,TGTGCCAGCAGCCAGGAGGGAAGGGACAGGGGGAGAGGGTATGGCTACACCTTC,CASSQEGRDRGRGYGYTF
.,.,TRBJ1-4,TRBV19,TGTGCCAGTAGTCTTTGGGGGCTCGGTGAAAAACTGTTTTTT,CASSLWGLGEKLFF
.,.,TRBJ2-7,TRBV4-2,TGTGCCAGCAGCCAAGAAGGCAGGGGATACGAGCAGTACTTC,CASSQEGRGYEQYF
.,.,TRBJ1-1,TRBV6-4,TGTGCCAGCAGTGCCTCGGTGCGGACTGAAGCTTTCTTT,CASSASVRTEAFF
.,.,TRBJ2-7,TRBV13,TGTGCCAGCAGCTTAATCGGACTATACTCCTACGAGCAGTACTTC,CASSLIGLYSYEQYF
.,.,TRBJ1-4,TRBV19,TGTGCCAGTAGTATGGGACGGGGGACGAGTGAAAAACTGTTTTTT,CASSMGRGTSEKLFF
TRBD2,.,TRBJ2-3,TRBV4-1,TGCGCCAGCAGCCAAGTTGGCCGGGAGGAGACAGATACGCAGTATTTT,CASSQVGREETDTQYF
.,.,TRBJ1-1,TRBV4-2,TGTGCCAGCAGCCAAGCGGTTGGAGGGGAGGTGAACACTGAAGCTTTCTTT,CASSQAVGGEVNTEAFF
TRBD1,once,TRBJ2-7,TRBV6-1,TGTGCCAGCAGTGTAACAGGGGGCGCAGGACCGAATACGGAGCAGTACTTC,CASSVTGGAGPNTEQYF
.,.,TRBJ2-3,TRBV28,TGTGCCAGCAGTTTCCCAGGGCCTCGCACAGATACGCAGTATTTT,CASSFPGPRTDTQYF
TRBD2,.,TRBJ2-7,TRBV11-1,TGTGCCAGCAGACGACTAGCGGGACTCGGGGAGCAGTACTTC,CASRRLAGLGEQYF
TRBD1,.,TRBJ1-1,TRBV6-5,TGTGCCAGCAGTTACCGAGACAGGGTTACTGAAGCTTTCTTT,CASSYRDRVTEAFF
.,.,TRBJ2-2,TRBV28,TGTGCCAGCAGTTCCCGGGAGAACACCGGGGAGCTGTTTTTT,CASSSRENTGELFF
TRBD2,.,TRBJ2-1,TRBV5-1,TGCGCCAGCGGCCCCGGGACTACTCGGATTGAGCAGTTCTTC,CASGPGTTRIEQFF
.,.,TRBJ2-1,TRBV10-3,TGTGCCATCAGAAATAAACAGGGGGAGGGTGAGCAGTTCTTC,CAIRNKQGEGEQFF
TRBD1,once,TRBJ2-7,TRBV28,TGTGCCAGCAAGACAGGGGGCAATCCCTACGAGCAGTACTTC,CASKTGGNPYEQYF
.,.,TRBJ1-5,TRBV15,TGTGCCACCAGCAGGCCGGAGAGCAATCAGCCCCAGCATTTT,CATSRPESNQPQHF
.,.,TRBJ1-4,TRBV28,TGTGCCAGTACAGGGATCACAATAGGACCACGGGAAAAACTGTTTTTT,CASTGITIGPREKLFF
.,once,TRBJ2-3,TRBV11-2,TGTGCCAGCAGCTTTGACAACACAGATACGCAGTATTTT,CASSFDNTDTQYF
.,few,TRBJ1-2,TRBV30,TGTGCCTGGAGTGTAACTGCAGGGCATGGCTACACCTTC,CAWSVTAGHGYTF
.,.,TRBJ1-4,TRBV4-1,TGCGCCAGCAGCCCAGTTCGGATCGGGGAAAAACTGTTTTTT,CASSPVRIGEKLFF
.,.,TRBJ2-6,TRBV4-3,TGCGCCAGCAGCCAAGACCCGCCCTCAGGGACTGGGGCCAACGTCCTGACTTTC,CASSQDPPSGTGANVLTF
TRBD2,.,TRBJ2-1,TRBV5-1,TGCGCCAGCAGCTTGGCTAGCGGGAGGATCTCGTCCTACAATGAGCAGTTCTTC,CASSLASGRISSYNEQFF
.,.,TRBJ1-2,TRBV30,TGTGCCTCCCAACCTATGACAGCCTCTAGTGCTAACTATGGCTACACCTTC,CASQPMTASSANYGYTF
.,.,TRBJ1-3,TRBV30,TGTGCCTGGGCCCTGGGGAGGGAAAACACCATATATTTT,CAWALGRENTIYF
.,.,TRBJ2-7,TRBV6-5,TGTGCCAGCAGTTACTGGAGCAACCTCAAATACGAGCAGTACTTC,CASSYWSNLKYEQYF
.,.,TRBJ1-1,TRBV6-5,TGTGCCAGCACCATTAGAAGGGAGGCCACTGAAGCTTTCTTT,CASTIRREATEAFF
TRBD1,.,TRBJ2-1,TRBV7-9,TGTGCCGAGGGGGCGGTGGCTGAGGAGCAGTTCTTC,CAEGAVAEEQFF
TRBD1,.,TRBJ1-5,TRBV4-2,TGTGCCAGCAGCCCACAGGGGAACCAGCCCCAGCATTTT,CASSPQGNQPQHF
TRBD1,.,TRBJ2-7,TRBV4-2,TGTGCCAGCAGCCAAGAAGGGGGACAGTCATTCGAGCAGTACTTC,CASSQEGGQSFEQYF
.,.,TRBJ2-1,TRBV28,TGTGCCAGCACACTCCAAGCGGGCCGCTACAATGAGCAGTTCTTC,CASTLQAGRYNEQFF
TRBD2,.,TRBJ2-3,TRBV18,TGTGCCAGCTCACCAACTAGCGGGAGTAAAGATACGCAGTATTTT,CASSPTSGSKDTQYF
.,.,TRBJ2-7,TRBV30,TGTGCCTGGAGTGTACTTCGGACAGACTACGAGCAGTACTTC,CAWSVLRTDYEQYF
.,.,TRBJ1-5,TRBV10-3,TGTGCCATCAGTGAAGGGGGTCCCACACCGGGCAATCAGCCCCAGCATTTT,CAISEGGPTPGNQPQHF
.,once,TRBJ1-2,TRBV30,TGTGCCTGGAGTGTCTTCCAGGGATTTAGCTACACCTTC,CAWSVFQGFSYTF
TRBD2,.,TRBJ2-1,TRBV5-1,TGCGCCAGCAGCCTCGGGGGACTAGCGGGAGGGGGGAATGAGCAGTTCTTC,CASSLGGLAGGGNEQFF
.,.,TRBJ2-5,TRBV7-2,TGTGCCAGCAGCCGAGGGGCAGGGGTCCCTCAGTACTTC,CASSRGAGVPQYF
TRBD1,.,TRBJ2-7,TRBV9,TGTGCCAGCAGCGTAGGGACAGGGGCCGACCCCAACGAGCAGTACTTC,CASSVGTGADPNEQYF
.,.,TRBJ1-2,TRBV10-1,TGCGCCGGGGGTGGGTTTGTGCGGGGGGCGCGATTTTGGACTAACTATGGCTACACCTTC,CAGGGFVRGARFWTNYGYTF
TRBD2,.,TRBJ2-5,TRBV5-1,TGCGCCAGCAGCCGAAGACCCACTAGCGGAGAGACCCAGTACTTC,CASSRRPTSGETQYF